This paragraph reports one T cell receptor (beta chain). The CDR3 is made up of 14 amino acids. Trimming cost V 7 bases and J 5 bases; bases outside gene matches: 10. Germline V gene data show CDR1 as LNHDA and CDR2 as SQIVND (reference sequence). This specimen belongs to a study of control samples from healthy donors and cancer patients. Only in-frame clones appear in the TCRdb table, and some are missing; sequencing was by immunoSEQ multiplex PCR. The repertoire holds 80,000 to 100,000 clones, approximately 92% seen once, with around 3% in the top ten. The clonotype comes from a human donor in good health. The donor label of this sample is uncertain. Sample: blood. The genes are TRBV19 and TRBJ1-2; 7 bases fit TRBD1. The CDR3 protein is CASTRDRDLYGYTF. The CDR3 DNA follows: TGTGCCAGTACCCGAGACAGGGACCTTTATGGCTACACCTTC. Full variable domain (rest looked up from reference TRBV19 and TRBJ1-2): DGGITQSPKYLFRKEGQNVTLSCEQNLNHDAMYWYRQDPGQGLRLIYYSQIVNDFQKGDIAEGYSVSREKKESFPLTVTSAQKNPTAFYLCASTRDRDLYGYTFGSGTRLTVV.